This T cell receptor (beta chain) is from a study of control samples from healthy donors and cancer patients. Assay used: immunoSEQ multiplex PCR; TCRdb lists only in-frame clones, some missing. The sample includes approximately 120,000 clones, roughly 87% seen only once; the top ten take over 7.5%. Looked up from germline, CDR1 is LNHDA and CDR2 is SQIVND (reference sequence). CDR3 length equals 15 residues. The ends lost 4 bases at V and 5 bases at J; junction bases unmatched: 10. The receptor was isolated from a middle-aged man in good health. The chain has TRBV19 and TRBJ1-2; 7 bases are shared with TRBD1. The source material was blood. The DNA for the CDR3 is TGTGCCAGTAGTACCCCCGGGACAGAACCTTATGGCTACACCTTC. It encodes CASSTPGTEPYGYTF.